This T cell receptor (beta chain) was recovered during a study of CD4 and CD8 cells across lung adenocarcinoma regions. The CDR3 runs to 14 residues. Germline V gene data show CDR1 as MNHEY and CDR2 as SMNVEV (reference sequence). Localized lung adenocarcinoma, a non-small cell lung cancer, affected the donors. Each CDR3 protein is one row after TCRdb ran MiXCR on the PCR reads. The sample carries over 8,500 distinct CDR3 sequences, about three fifths recorded once. This clonotype appeared once. The V call is TRBV27, the J call TRBJ2-5, with TRBD1 identical over 8 bases. The J call may be faulty, since TRBJ2-1 better matches the DNA end. The clonotype was recovered from a male donor with lung adenocarcinoma. The CD4 and CD8 labels of this study may be unreliable. The specimen was CD8+ T cells from the margin of a lung tumor. The CDR3 loop is CASSRTGTINEQFF. Written as DNA, the CDR3 is TGTGCCAGCAGTCGGACAGGGACCATCAATGAGCAGTTCTTC.